The entry below describes one T cell receptor beta chain. Original analysis: Reference gene primers were amplified, and this amplification served to estimate nucleated cell counts. Produced via immunoSEQ multiplex PCR; TCRdb's table is partial and in-frame only. V, J and clone size derive from that table, while D and trimming were established from the DNA sequence. The table records 95,000 or so clones, approximately 86% of them present only once. Per germline, CDR1 SGHDN and CDR2 FVKESK. The CDR3 is 15 residues long. V was shortened by 4 bases and J by 0 bases, with 13 bases between the two germline ends. The sample belongs to a study of blood T cell repertoires in COVID-19. On the study more broadly: From the United States, Italy and Spain came samples of acute and convalescent COVID-19. PBMCs, B-cell-depleted T cells, or T cells were the source of the cDNA or gDNA that made up the material.

The sample comprised peripheral blood. The origin of this receptor is an elderly man with active or convalescent COVID-19. J is TRBJ2-7 and V is TRBV14; tentatively, D is TRBD1 (6 bases). The CDR3 sequence is CASSPWADSSYEQYF. The CDR3 DNA reads TGTGCCAGCAGCCCCTGGGCGGACAGCTCCTACGAGCAGTACTTC.